The T cell receptor (beta chain) described here comes from a study of T cells in Graves' hyperthyroidism and ophthalmopathy. This clonotype occurred many times. This CDR3 is 17 amino acids long. In germline, CDR1 is SEHNR, CDR2 FQNEAQ (reference sequence). V shed 5 bases, J shed 1 base, and the junction held 11 bases outside the gene matches. Amplification yielded TCR beta CDR3 regions, with RNA transcripts as the source. During a first-round RT-PCR of the TCR CDR3, the HTBI primer set was used. TCRdb re-derived calls from the multiplex PCR reads in MiXCR, one entry per CDR3 protein. The data show around 200,000 distinct CDR3 sequences, with more than 15% seen just once and roughly 28% held by the top ten.

This TCR was recovered from a woman aged 45-60 years with Graves' hyperthyroidism. Input material: blood. The chain joins TRBV7-9 to TRBJ2-1; 7 bases agree with TRBD1. This CDR3 reads CASSRPEGAESYNEQFF. CDR3 sequence (DNA): TGTGCCAGCAGCCGTCCAGAGGGGGCAGAATCCTACAATGAGCAGTTCTTC.